This T cell receptor beta chain was identified in a study of blood T cell repertoires in COVID-19. Across under 25 US areas, participants ranged in age from roughly 18 to 95 years. Self-reported history from a screening survey and questionnaire set each donor's cohort. V was pared by 11 bases and J by 3 bases, with 9 bases of the junction left unmatched. Germline loops: CDR1 MNHEY, CDR2 SVGAGI. CDR3 length equals 14 residues. Measured with immunoSEQ multiplex PCR; TCRdb has only the in-frame clones, and not every one. This table holds approximately 450,000 clones, about 85% found once. The sample comprised PBMCs or T cells enriched from blood (not recorded which). This chain uses TRBV6-5 with TRBJ1-5, with 8 positions matching TRBD1. The source of this sequence is a woman aged 18-30 years with acute COVID-19. The CDR3 sequence: CASGQGIFNQPQHF. CDR3 nucleotides: TGTGCCTCTGGACAGGGCATATTCAATCAGCCCCAGCATTTT.